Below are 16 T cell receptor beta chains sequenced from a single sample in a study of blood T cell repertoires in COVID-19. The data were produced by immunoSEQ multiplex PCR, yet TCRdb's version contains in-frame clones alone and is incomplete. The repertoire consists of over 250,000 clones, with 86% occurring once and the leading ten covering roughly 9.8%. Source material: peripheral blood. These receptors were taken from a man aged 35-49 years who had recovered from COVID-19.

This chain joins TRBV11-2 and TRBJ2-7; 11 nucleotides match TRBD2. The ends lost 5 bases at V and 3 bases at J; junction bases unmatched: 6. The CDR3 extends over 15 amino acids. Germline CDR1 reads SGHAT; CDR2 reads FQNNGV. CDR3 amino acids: CASSVAGLAGYEQYF. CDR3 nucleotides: TGTGCCAGCAGCGTTGCTGGACTAGCGGGCTACGAGCAGTACTTC. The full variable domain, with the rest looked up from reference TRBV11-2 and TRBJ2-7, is EAGVAQSPRYKIIEKRQSVAFWCNPISGHATLYWYQQILGQGPKLLIQFQNNGVVDDSQLPKDRFSAERLKGVDSTLKIQPAKLEDSAVYLCASSVAGLAGYEQYFGPGTRLTVT.

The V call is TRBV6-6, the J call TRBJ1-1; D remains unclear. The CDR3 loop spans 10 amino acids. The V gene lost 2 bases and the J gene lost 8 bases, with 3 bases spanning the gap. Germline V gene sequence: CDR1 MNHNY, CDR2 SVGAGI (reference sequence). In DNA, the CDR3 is TGTGCCAGCAGTTACCAGGAAGCTTTCTTT. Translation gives CASSYQEAFF.

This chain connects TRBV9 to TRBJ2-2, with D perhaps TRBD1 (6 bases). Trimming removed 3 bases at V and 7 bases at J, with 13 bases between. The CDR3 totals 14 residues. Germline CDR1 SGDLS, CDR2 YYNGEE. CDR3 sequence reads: CASSGGRGYGELFF. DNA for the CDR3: TGTGCCAGCAGCGGGGGAAGGGGGTACGGGGAGCTGTTTTTT.

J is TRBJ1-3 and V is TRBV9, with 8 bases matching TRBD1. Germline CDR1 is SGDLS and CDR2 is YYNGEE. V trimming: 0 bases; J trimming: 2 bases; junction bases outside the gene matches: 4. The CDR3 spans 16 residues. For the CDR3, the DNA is TGTGCCAGCAGCGTAGATCCCAGGGGGCCTGGAAACACCATATATTTT. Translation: CASSVDPRGPGNTIYF.

CDR3 region: CASSPMAGTYEQYF. CDR3 in DNA: TGTGCCAGCTCACCAATGGCAGGAACCTACGAGCAGTACTTC. The chain uses TRBV18 and TRBJ2-7; D unclear. The V gene's germline CDR1 is KGHSH and CDR2 LQKENI. Deletions cut 2 bases from V and 2 bases from J, with 10 bases between. The CDR3 runs 14 residues.

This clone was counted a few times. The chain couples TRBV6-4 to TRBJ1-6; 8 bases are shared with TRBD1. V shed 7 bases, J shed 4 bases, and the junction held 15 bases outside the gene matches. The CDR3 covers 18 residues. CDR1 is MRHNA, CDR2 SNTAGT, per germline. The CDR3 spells CASIPGQVPLLYNSPLHF. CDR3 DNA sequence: TGTGCCAGCATCCCGGGACAGGTCCCCCTACTTTATAATTCACCCCTCCACTTT.

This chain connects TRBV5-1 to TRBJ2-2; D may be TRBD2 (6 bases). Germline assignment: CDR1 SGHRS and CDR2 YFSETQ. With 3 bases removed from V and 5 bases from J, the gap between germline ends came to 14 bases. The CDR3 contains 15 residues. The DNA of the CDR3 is TGCGCCAGCAGCTGGCGCGGGGCTGAAACCGGGGAGCTGTTTTTT. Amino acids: CASSWRGAETGELFF.

CDR3: CASSLQAGDMVYEQFF. In nucleotides, the CDR3 is TGTGCCAGCAGCTTACAAGCGGGGGACATGGTATATGAGCAGTTCTTC. The V and J genes are TRBV11-2 and TRBJ2-1; TRBD2 matches at 8 bases. Unmatched junction bases numbered 11, after V lost 2 bases and J lost 8 bases. Germline CDR1 reads SGHAT; CDR2 reads FQNNGV. CDR3 length: 16 residues.

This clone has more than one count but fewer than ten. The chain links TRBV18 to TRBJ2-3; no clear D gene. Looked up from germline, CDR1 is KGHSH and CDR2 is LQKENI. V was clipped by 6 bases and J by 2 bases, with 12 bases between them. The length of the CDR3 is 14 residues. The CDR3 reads CASSIDSLTDTQYF. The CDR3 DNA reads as TGTGCCAGCTCCATCGACTCCCTCACAGATACGCAGTATTTT. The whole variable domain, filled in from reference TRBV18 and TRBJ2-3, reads NAGVMQNPRHLVRRRGQEARLRCSPMKGHSHVYWYRQLPEEGLKFMVYLQKENIIDESGMPKERFSAEFPKEGPSILRIQQVVRGDSAAYFCASSIDSLTDTQYFGPGTRLTVL.

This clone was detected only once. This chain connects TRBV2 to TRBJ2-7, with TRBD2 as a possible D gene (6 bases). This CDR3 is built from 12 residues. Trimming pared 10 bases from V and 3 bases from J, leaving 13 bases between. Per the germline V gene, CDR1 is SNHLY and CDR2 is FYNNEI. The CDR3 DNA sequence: TGTGCCACCAATCGGGGGATCTACGAGCAGTACTTC. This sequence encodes CATNRGIYEQYF.

The CDR3 DNA reads as TGTGCCAGCAGGGAGGGACTAGCGGACAATGAGCAGTTCTTC. It is translated as CASREGLADNEQFF. The chain employs TRBV2 and TRBJ2-1; 11 nucleotides match TRBD2. Trimming took 6 bases from V and 5 from J; bases not matched to a gene: 3. The CDR3 runs 14 residues. CDR1 and CDR2 (germline): SNHLY, FYNNEI.

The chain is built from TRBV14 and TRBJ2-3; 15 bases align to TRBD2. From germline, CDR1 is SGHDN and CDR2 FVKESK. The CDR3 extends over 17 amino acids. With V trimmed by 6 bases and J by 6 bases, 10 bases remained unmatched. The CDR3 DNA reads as TGTGCCAGCAGTCCAGGAAGGACTAGCGGGAGGGGCGATACGCAGTATTTT. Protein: CASSPGRTSGRGDTQYF.

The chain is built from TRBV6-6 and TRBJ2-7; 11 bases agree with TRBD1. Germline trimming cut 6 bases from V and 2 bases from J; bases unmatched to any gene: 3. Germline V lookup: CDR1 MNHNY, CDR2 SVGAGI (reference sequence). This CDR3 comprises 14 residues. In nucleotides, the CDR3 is TGTGCCAGCAGACCGGGACAGGGGGCCTACGAGCAGTACTTC. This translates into CASRPGQGAYEQYF.

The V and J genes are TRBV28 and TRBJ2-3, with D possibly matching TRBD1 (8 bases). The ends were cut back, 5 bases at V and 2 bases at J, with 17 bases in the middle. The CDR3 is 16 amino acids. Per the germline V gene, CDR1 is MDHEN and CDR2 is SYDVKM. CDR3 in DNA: TGTGCCAGCAGTCTGAGGACAGGGAGGGTCACAGATACGCAGTATTTT. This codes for CASSLRTGRVTDTQYF.

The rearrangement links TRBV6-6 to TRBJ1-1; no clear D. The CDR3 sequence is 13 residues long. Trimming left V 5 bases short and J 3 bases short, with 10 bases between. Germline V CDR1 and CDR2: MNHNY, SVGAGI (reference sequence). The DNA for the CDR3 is TGTGCCAGCAGTCTTACCCGGTACACTGAAGCTTTCTTT. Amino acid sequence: CASSLTRYTEAFF.

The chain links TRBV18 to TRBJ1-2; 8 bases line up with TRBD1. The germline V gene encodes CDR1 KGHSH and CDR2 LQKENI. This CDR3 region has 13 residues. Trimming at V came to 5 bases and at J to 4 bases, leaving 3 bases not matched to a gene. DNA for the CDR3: TGTGCCAGCTCAGTTGACAGGGGCTATGGCTACACCTTC. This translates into CASSVDRGYGYTF.